These 22 T cell receptor beta chains were sequenced from one sample in a study of blood T cell repertoires in COVID-19. Repertoires were generated with immunoSEQ multiplex PCR, while TCRdb's copy carries only in-frame clones and drops some. The sample yields about 270,000 clones, approximately 84% seen once. Sequencing was performed on peripheral blood. Receptors originate from a human donor in a cohort sampled during active COVID-19.

The V and J genes are TRBV19 and TRBJ2-1; tentatively, D is TRBD2 (6 bases). This CDR3 comprises 15 residues. V was shortened by 2 bases and J by 5 bases, with 13 bases between the two germline ends. CDR1 LNHDA and CDR2 SQIVND come from the germline V gene (reference sequence). The DNA for the CDR3 is TGTGCCAGTAGTATACGTAGCGGTCCTAACAATGAGCAGTTCTTC. It specifies CASSIRSGPNNEQFF.

The rearrangement links TRBV7-6 to TRBJ2-1, with 10 nucleotides matching TRBD2. CDR3 length equals 16 residues. The germline gives CDR1 SGHVS, CDR2 FNYEAQ. The V and J ends lost 1 base and 4 bases, in that order; junction bases with no gene match: 4. Written as DNA, the CDR3 is TGTGCCAGCAGCTTAGAGACTAGCGGGCGGTACAATGAGCAGTTCTTC. Translated, it gives CASSLETSGRYNEQFF. Using reference TRBV7-6 and TRBJ2-1 for the parts outside the CDR3, the full variable domain is GAGVSQSPRYKVTKRGQDVALRCDPISGHVSLYWYRQALGQGPEFLTYFNYEAQQDKSGLPNDRFSAERPEGSISTLTIQRTEQRDSAMYRCASSLETSGRYNEQFFGPGTRLTVL.

V usage is TRBV29-1 and J usage is TRBJ2-7; 8 bases line up with TRBD1. With V trimmed by 4 bases and J by 1 base, 3 bases remained unmatched. This CDR3 is 13 amino acids long. Germline CDR1 reads SQVTM; CDR2 reads ANQGSEA. Here the CDR3 DNA reads TGCAGCGTTGCCGGGACAGGTTCCTACGAGCAGTACTTC. Protein sequence: CSVAGTGSYEQYF.

V gene TRBV18 combines with J gene TRBJ2-5; 10 positions match TRBD2. This CDR3 is built from 18 residues. Germline-derived CDR1 and CDR2 are KGHSH and LQKENI. With 8 bases clipped from V and 1 base from J, the junction kept 16 bases outside the gene matches. The CDR3 loop reads CASAWQRASGSLQETQYF. CDR3 bases: TGTGCCAGCGCCTGGCAACGGGCTAGCGGGAGCCTCCAAGAGACCCAGTACTTC.

V is TRBV19 and J is TRBJ2-3, with TRBD2 matching 13 bases. This CDR3 region has 16 residues. Germline lookup yields CDR1 LNHDA and CDR2 SQIVND (reference sequence). The V gene end was trimmed by 4 bases and the J gene end by 2 bases; junction bases not matched to a gene: 3. CDR3 nucleotides: TGTGCCAGTAGTACGGGACTAGCGGGGACCACAGATACGCAGTATTTT. It translates to CASSTGLAGTTDTQYF.

The chain links TRBV9 to TRBJ1-6; tentative D call: TRBD1 (6 bases). Germline V gene lookup returns CDR1 SGDLS and CDR2 YYNGEE. The V end lost 3 bases, the J end lost 10 bases, and 14 bases lay between the germline ends. The CDR3 covers 14 residues. The CDR3 here is CASSARGGQSPLHF. The CDR3 DNA is TGTGCCAGCAGCGCTAGGGGGGGGCAGTCACCCCTCCACTTT.

J is TRBJ1-3 and V is TRBV19; tentatively, D is TRBD1 (6 bases). This CDR3 region has 17 residues. V shed 5 bases and J shed 0 bases, with 17 bases lying between them. CDR1 and CDR2 (germline): LNHDA, SQIVND (reference sequence). CDR3 sequence reads: CASSRTMDRSSGNTIYF. The DNA for the CDR3 is TGTGCCAGTAGTCGTACAATGGACAGAAGCTCTGGAAACACCATATATTTT.

The genes are TRBV6-5 and TRBJ1-2; the match to TRBD1 covers 7 bases. With V trimmed by 6 bases and J by 4 bases, 8 bases remained unmatched. CDR1 is MNHEY and CDR2 is SVGAGI in the germline V gene. This CDR3 is 14 amino acids long. The CDR3 region is CASSPRDSPYGYTF. In DNA form, the CDR3 reads TGTGCCAGCAGCCCACGGGACAGCCCCTATGGCTACACCTTC.

The V gene is TRBV5-6, the J gene TRBJ2-5, with D perhaps TRBD2 (6 bases). V was shortened by 3 bases and J by 5 bases, with 11 bases between the two germline ends. The germline V gene encodes CDR1 SGHDT and CDR2 YYEEEE. The CDR3 contains 13 residues. CDR3 DNA: TGTGCCAGCAGCTCCTCGGGGGATGAGACCCAGTACTTC. It yields the protein CASSSSGDETQYF. Together with reference TRBV5-6 and TRBJ2-5, the CDR3 gives the full variable domain: DAGVTQSPTHLIKTRGQQVTLRCSPKSGHDTVSWYQQALGQGPQFIFQYYEEEERQRGNFPDRFSGHQFPNYSSELNVNALLLGDSALYLCASSSSGDETQYFGPGTRLLVL.

The rearrangement uses TRBV4-1 and TRBJ2-7, with D possibly being TRBD2 (5 bases). Trimming cost V 1 base and J 2 bases, with 15 bases left between them. The CDR3 covers 16 residues. Germline CDR1 is MGHRA and CDR2 is YSYEKL. DNA for the CDR3: TGCGCCAGCAGCCAAGTTTTGAGTGCGGGTACCTACGAGCAGTACTTC. It translates to CASSQVLSAGTYEQYF.

The gene calls are TRBV6-2 or TRBV6-3 and TRBJ2-1; D possibly corresponds to TRBD1 (6 bases). In germline, CDR1 is MNHEY, CDR2 SVGEGT. The CDR3 totals 19 residues. V lost 6 bases to trimming and J lost 0 bases, with 24 bases between them. CDR3 nucleotide sequence: TGTGCCAGCAGCCGCAGATTCCGACAGGTTGAAAGCTCCTACAATGAGCAGTTCTTC. This translates into CASSRRFRQVESSYNEQFF.

This clone was counted between two and nine times. The rearrangement uses TRBV15 and TRBJ1-2; D remains ambiguous. The V gene lost 4 bases and the J gene lost 2 bases, with 8 bases spanning the gap. The CDR3 is 13 amino acids. Germline V gene data show CDR1 as LNHNV and CDR2 as YYDKDF (reference sequence). The CDR3 DNA reads as TGTGCCACCAGCATGCGAGGGAACTATGGCTACACCTTC. Its translation: CATSMRGNYGYTF.

Turning to this clone: Other DNA sequences of this sample code for an identical CDR3. The chain uses TRBV13 and TRBJ2-1, with D perhaps matching TRBD2 (7 bases). Germline lookup yields CDR1 PRHDT and CDR2 FYEKMQ (reference sequence). Trimming shortened V by 5 bases and J by 3 bases, and 20 bases separated the two germline ends. The CDR3 length is 17 residues. CDR3 loop: CASSHGGRGADYNEQFF. The CDR3 bases are TGTGCCAGCAGCCACGGGGGTCGGGGGGCGGACTACAATGAGCAGTTCTTC.

The chain recombines TRBV19 with TRBJ2-7; 8 nucleotides line up with TRBD1. The CDR3 is 13 residues long. Germline CDR1 LNHDA, CDR2 SQIVND (reference sequence). The J segment lost 4 bases and the V segment lost 6 bases, leaving 5 bases of the junction unmatched. The CDR3: CASSPHRGYEQYF. CDR3 sequence (DNA): TGTGCCAGTAGCCCCCACAGGGGGTACGAGCAGTACTTC.

The chain recombines TRBV11-1 with TRBJ2-7, with D tentatively TRBD1 (6 bases). CDR1 and CDR2 (germline): SGHAT, FQDESV (reference sequence). CDR3 size: 14 residues. Trimming removed 2 bases at V and 2 bases at J, with 10 bases between. CDR3 loop: CASSLQQGAYEQYF. The CDR3 DNA reads as TGTGCCAGCAGCTTACAACAGGGAGCCTACGAGCAGTACTTC. The full variable domain, in which reference TRBV11-1 and TRBJ2-7 provide the parts outside the CDR3, is EAEVAQSPRYKITEKSQAVAFWCDPISGHATLYWYRQILGQGPELLVQFQDESVVDDSQLPKDRFSAERLKGVDSTLKIQPAELGDSAMYLCASSLQQGAYEQYFGPGTRLTVT.

This rearrangement joins TRBV9 to TRBJ2-3; 12 bases match TRBD2. CDR1 is SGDLS and CDR2 is YYNGEE in the germline V gene. Trimming removed 4 bases from V and 3 bases from J; junction bases left unmatched: 6. This CDR3 is built from 16 residues. The CDR3 spells CASSTSTSGRTDTQYF. The CDR3 bases are TGTGCCAGCAGCACCTCGACTAGCGGGAGAACAGATACGCAGTATTTT.

The chain employs TRBV7-2 and TRBJ1-2; TRBD1 might be the D (6 bases). The CDR3 sequence is 14 residues long. Germline values: CDR1 SGHTA, CDR2 FQGNSA. V lost 3 bases and J lost 4, with 12 bases in between. CDR3 in amino acids: CASSFNRELYGYTF. CDR3 bases: TGTGCCAGCAGCTTTAACAGGGAACTCTATGGCTACACCTTC.

V and J are TRBV6-2 or TRBV6-3 and TRBJ1-2; 11 nucleotides line up with TRBD1. Looked up from germline, CDR1 is MNHEY and CDR2 is SVGEGT. There are 14 residues in the CDR3. The V segment lost 6 bases and the J segment 4 bases; nucleotides outside the gene matches: 4. CDR3: CASSSGTGGYGYTF. The CDR3 DNA sequence: TGTGCCAGCAGCTCCGGGACAGGGGGCTATGGCTACACCTTC.

The V gene is TRBV7-2, the J gene TRBJ2-1; tentatively, D is TRBD1 (5 bases). Deletions cut 5 bases from V and 4 bases from J, with 9 bases between. The CDR3 loop spans 13 amino acids. Germline CDR1 is SGHTA and CDR2 is FQGNSA. The CDR3 here is CASSATAYNEQFF. For the CDR3, the DNA is TGTGCCAGCAGCGCGACAGCTTACAATGAGCAGTTCTTC.

The table lists this clone with a few counts. This chain links TRBV7-9 with TRBJ1-2, with 10 bases identical to TRBD1. Germline-derived CDR1 and CDR2 are SEHNR and FQNEAQ (reference sequence). With 6 bases clipped from V and 1 base from J, the junction kept 2 bases outside the gene matches. The CDR3 spans 14 residues. The CDR3: CASRGDRGNYGYTF. As DNA, the CDR3 is TGTGCCAGCAGGGGGGACAGGGGTAACTATGGCTACACCTTC.

V usage is TRBV18 and J usage is TRBJ2-1; the match to TRBD2 covers 10 bases. This CDR3 contains 15 residues. V was pared by 6 bases and J by 6 bases, with 8 bases of the junction left unmatched. CDR1 is KGHSH, CDR2 LQKENI, per germline. CDR3 amino acids: CASSALAGDSNEQFF. CDR3 in DNA: TGTGCCAGCTCGGCCCTAGCGGGAGATAGCAATGAGCAGTTCTTC.

The CDR3 is CASSREQGLGYTF. The CDR3 DNA sequence: TGTGCCAGCAGCCGAGAACAGGGTTTGGGCTACACCTTC. The chain is built from TRBV11-2 and TRBJ1-2; weak D call: TRBD1 (6 bases). The CDR3 has 13 amino acids. Trimming removed 5 bases at V and 8 bases at J, with 15 bases between. Germline V gene data show CDR1 as SGHAT and CDR2 as FQNNGV.